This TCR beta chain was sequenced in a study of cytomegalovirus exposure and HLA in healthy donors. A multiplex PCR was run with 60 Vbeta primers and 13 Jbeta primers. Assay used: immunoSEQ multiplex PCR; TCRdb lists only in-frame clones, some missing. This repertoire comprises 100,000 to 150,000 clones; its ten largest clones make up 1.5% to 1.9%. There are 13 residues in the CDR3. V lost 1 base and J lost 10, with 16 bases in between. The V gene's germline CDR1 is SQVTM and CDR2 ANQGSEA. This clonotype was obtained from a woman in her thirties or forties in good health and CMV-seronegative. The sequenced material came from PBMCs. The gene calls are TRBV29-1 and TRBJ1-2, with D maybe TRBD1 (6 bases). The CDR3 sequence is CSVEGARGRDYTF. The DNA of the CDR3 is TGCAGCGTTGAAGGTGCCAGGGGAAGAGACTACACCTTC.